This record concerns one T cell receptor beta chain sequence. Its cognate antigen is unknown. The sample comes from a study of T cell responses to AZD1222 COVID-19 vaccine. The overall study: Researchers grouped second doses given at about 4 or about 12 weeks into one pool.

Repertoires were generated with immunoSEQ multiplex PCR, while TCRdb's copy carries only in-frame clones and drops some. Seen here are roughly 130,000 clones, 91% observed once, and the top ten hold over 2.5%. V trimming: 4 bases; J trimming: 4 bases; junction bases outside the gene matches: 8. The CDR3 extends over 17 amino acids. Germline-derived CDR1 and CDR2 are SGHRS and YFSETQ. Study observations and caveats: Females outnumbered males among donors, who were mostly white British; clonal diversity was possibly underestimated. Spike-specific TCRs gained breadth and depth after people received two AZD1222 doses. Nearly half of the spike-specific TCRs reportedly recognize variant regions that carry no mutations.

This specimen was peripheral blood, taken on day 0 of AZD1222 vaccination. The receptor comes from an adult in good health. This chain uses TRBV5-1 with TRBJ2-1, with 13 bases fitting TRBD2. As DNA, the CDR3 is TGCGCCAGCAGCCCCCGGACTAGCGGGAGTAGGTACAATGAGCAGTTCTTC. Residues: CASSPRTSGSRYNEQFF.